The subject of this entry is one T cell receptor (beta chain). Antigen: not known. At one end, the junction sequence differs from germline, possibly due to a read error. This record comes from a study of blood T cells in healthy people across ages. The CDR3 extends over 13 amino acids. Germline-derived CDR1 and CDR2 are SGHTA and FQGNSA. Through a sample-barcoded 5' primer and a J-beta primer mix, a second PCR was run for roughly 6 to 11 cycles. Each CDR3 protein gets one entry after TCRdb re-called the 5' RACE reads with MiXCR. The sample shows fewer than 1.5 million distinct CDR3 sequences, roughly 40% of them seen only once. Study observations and caveats: Age advanced and TCR beta diversity per million T cells fell, roughly linearly. Both naive CD4+ cell counts and diversity were greater in long-lived donors than in aged donors.

Specimen: blood. The TCR originated in a woman under 30 in good health. V gene TRBV7-2 combines with J gene TRBJ2-3, with D perhaps TRBD1 (5 bases). DNA for the CDR3: TGTGCCGGCAGGGCCCTGGGCACAGATACGCAGTATTTT. Its protein product is CAGRALGTDTQYF.